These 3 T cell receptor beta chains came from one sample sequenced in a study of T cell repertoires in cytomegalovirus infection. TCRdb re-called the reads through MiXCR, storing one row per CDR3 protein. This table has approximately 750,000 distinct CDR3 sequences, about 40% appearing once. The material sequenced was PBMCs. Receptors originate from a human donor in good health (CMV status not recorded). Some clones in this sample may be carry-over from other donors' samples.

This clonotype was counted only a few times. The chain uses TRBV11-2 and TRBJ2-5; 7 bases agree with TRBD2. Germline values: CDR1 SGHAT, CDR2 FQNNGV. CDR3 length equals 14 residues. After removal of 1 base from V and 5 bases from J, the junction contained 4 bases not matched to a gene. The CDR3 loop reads CASSLVGLRETQYF. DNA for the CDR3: TGTGCCAGCAGCTTAGTGGGACTAAGGGAGACCCAGTACTTC.

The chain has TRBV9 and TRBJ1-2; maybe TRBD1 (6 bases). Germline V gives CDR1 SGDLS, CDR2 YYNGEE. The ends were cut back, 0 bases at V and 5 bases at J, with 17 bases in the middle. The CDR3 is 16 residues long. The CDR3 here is CASSVGGHHFSYGYTF. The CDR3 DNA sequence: TGTGCCAGCAGCGTAGGGGGGCACCATTTTTCATATGGCTACACCTTC. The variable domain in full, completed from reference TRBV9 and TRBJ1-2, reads DSGVTQTPKHLITATGQRVTLRCSPRSGDLSVYWYQQSLDQGLQFLIQYYNGEERAKGNILERFSAQQFPDLHSELNLSSLELGDSALYFCASSVGGHHFSYGYTFGSGTRLTVV.

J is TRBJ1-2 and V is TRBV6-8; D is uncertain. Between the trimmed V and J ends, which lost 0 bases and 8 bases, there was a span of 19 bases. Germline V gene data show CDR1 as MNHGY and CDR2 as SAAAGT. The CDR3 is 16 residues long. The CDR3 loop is CASSYSLARWPGGYTF. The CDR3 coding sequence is TGTGCCAGCAGTTACTCGTTGGCCCGTTGGCCGGGAGGCTACACCTTC.